This TCR beta chain was identified during a study of CD8 T cells in ankylosing spondylitis. This clonotype qualifies as medium-sized. This CDR3 is 15 amino acids long. V lost 3 bases and J lost 2; bases outside the gene matches: 7. Germline V CDR1 and CDR2: SGDLS, YYNGEE. TCRdb passed the 5' RACE reads through MiXCR, listing each CDR3 protein once. This sample yields thousands of distinct CDR3 sequences, of which about 3.9% are seen a single time; more than 9% belongs to the top ten. The chain recombines TRBV9 with TRBJ1-1; TRBD1 aligns across 7 bases. The source of this sequence is a female donor with ankylosing spondylitis or in good health (not recorded which). Sequenced input: blood, either unsorted or a sorted T cell fraction (not recorded which). CDR3 DNA: TGTGCCAGCAGCGCCTCGGGAGGGGGCAACACTGAAGCTTTCTTT. Its protein product is CASSASGGGNTEAFF.